A selection of T cell receptor beta chains follows, all from one sample in a study of Graves' ophthalmopathy and Graves' hyperthyroidism. TCRdb ran MiXCR on the multiplex PCR reads and lists one entry per CDR3 protein. The sample lists 200,000 to 250,000 distinct CDR3 sequences, under 25% occurring once. Sequencing was carried out using peripheral blood. The source is a woman aged 45-60 years with Graves' ophthalmopathy. Both conserved end residues are part of each CDR3. The D gene is left open where the match is weak. The listing skips clone size in some rows; elsewhere it reads once, few, many or a size class.

v_call: TRBV6-1; d_call: TRBD1; j_call: TRBJ1-5; clone_size: once; cdr3_aa: CASREDRGVNQPQHF; cdr3_nt: TGTGCCAGCAGAGAGGACAGGGGGGTAAATCAGCCCCAGCATTTT
v_call: TRBV12-3/TRBV12-4; d_call: -; j_call: TRBJ1-1; clone_size: many; cdr3_aa: CASSHKTRIMNTEAFF; cdr3_nt: TGTGCCAGCAGTCACAAAACACGGATCATGAACACTGAAGCTTTCTTT
v_call: TRBV7-8; d_call: -; j_call: TRBJ2-5; clone_size: many; cdr3_aa: CASSLALFQETQYF; cdr3_nt: TGTGCCAGCAGCTTAGCGCTCTTTCAAGAGACCCAGTACTTC
v_call: TRBV18; d_call: -; j_call: TRBJ2-2; clone_size: few; cdr3_aa: CASSPSRGSGELFF; cdr3_nt: TGTGCCAGCTCACCGAGTCGGGGGTCCGGGGAGCTGTTTTTT
v_call: TRBV6-4; d_call: -; j_call: TRBJ2-5; clone_size: few; cdr3_aa: CAGAGETQYF; cdr3_nt: TGTGCCGGGGCCGGGGAGACCCAGTACTTC
v_call: TRBV27; d_call: -; j_call: TRBJ1-2; clone_size: many; cdr3_aa: CASSKQGFYGYTF; cdr3_nt: TGTGCCAGCAGTAAGCAGGGATTCTATGGCTACACCTTC
v_call: TRBV12-3/TRBV12-4; d_call: -; j_call: TRBJ2-7; clone_size: -; cdr3_aa: CASSSGTGYEKYF; cdr3_nt: TGTGCCAGCAGTTCCGGGACTGGTTACGAGAAGTACTTC
v_call: TRBV6-5; d_call: -; j_call: TRBJ1-6; clone_size: many; cdr3_aa: CASSYSISGSSYNSPLHF; cdr3_nt: TGTGCCAGCAGTTACTCGATCAGCGGGAGCTCCTATAATTCACCCCTCCACTTT
v_call: TRBV20-1; d_call: -; j_call: TRBJ2-5; clone_size: many; cdr3_aa: CSARGGTYQETQYF; cdr3_nt: TGCAGTGCTAGAGGCGGGACATACCAAGAGACCCAGTACTTC
v_call: TRBV28; d_call: TRBD1; j_call: TRBJ1-3; clone_size: once; cdr3_aa: CASSTGDNGNTIYF; cdr3_nt: TGTGCCAGCTCGACAGGGGATAACGGAAACACCATATATTTT
v_call: TRBV7-2; d_call: -; j_call: TRBJ1-1; clone_size: -; cdr3_aa: CASSLIRPPYTEAFF; cdr3_nt: TGTGCCAGCAGCTTAATCCGGCCACCCTACACTGAAGCTTTCTTT
v_call: TRBV12-3/TRBV12-4; d_call: -; j_call: TRBJ1-5; clone_size: -; cdr3_aa: CASSIQSDQPQHF; cdr3_nt: TGTGCCAGCAGTATTCAGAGCGATCAGCCCCAGCATTTT
v_call: TRBV25-1; d_call: -; j_call: TRBJ2-2; clone_size: many; cdr3_aa: CASSQGGNTGELFF; cdr3_nt: TGTGCCAGCTCCCAGGGGGGTAACACCGGGGAGCTGTTTTTT
v_call: TRBV12-3/TRBV12-4; d_call: -; j_call: TRBJ1-1; clone_size: many; cdr3_aa: CASRTLGLGPREAFF; cdr3_nt: TGTGCCAGCAGAACTCTAGGTCTTGGGCCCCGGGAGGCTTTCTTT
v_call: TRBV29-1; d_call: -; j_call: TRBJ2-7; clone_size: many; cdr3_aa: CSVEDTSEQYF; cdr3_nt: TGCAGCGTTGAAGATACGAGCGAGCAGTACTTC
v_call: TRBV19; d_call: -; j_call: TRBJ1-2; clone_size: many; cdr3_aa: CASRRSGGKSNYTF; cdr3_nt: TGTGCCAGTAGACGATCGGGGGGCAAGTCGAACTACACCTTC
v_call: TRBV19; d_call: -; j_call: TRBJ2-2; clone_size: many; cdr3_aa: CASSSGKNTGELFF; cdr3_nt: TGTGCCAGTAGTAGCGGGAAGAACACCGGGGAGCTGTTTTTT
v_call: TRBV11-2; d_call: -; j_call: TRBJ1-1; clone_size: many; cdr3_aa: CASSSRGPTGTEAFF; cdr3_nt: TGTGCCAGCAGCTCCCGGGGCCCCACGGGGACTGAAGCTTTCTTT
v_call: TRBV20-1; d_call: TRBD2; j_call: TRBJ2-2; clone_size: few; cdr3_aa: CSAISGSGTGELFF; cdr3_nt: TGCAGTGCTATTAGCGGGTCTGGCACCGGGGAGCTGTTTTTT
v_call: TRBV7-8; d_call: TRBD2; j_call: TRBJ2-3; clone_size: many; cdr3_aa: CASGAGGAHTDTQYF; cdr3_nt: TGTGCCAGCGGCGCGGGGGGCGCACATACAGATACGCAGTATTTT
v_call: TRBV20-1; d_call: TRBD2; j_call: TRBJ2-7; clone_size: many; cdr3_aa: CSAGVVEGRVGEQYF; cdr3_nt: TGCAGTGCCGGAGTGGTGGAAGGGAGGGTCGGCGAGCAGTACTTC
v_call: TRBV20-1; d_call: -; j_call: TRBJ1-3; clone_size: many; cdr3_aa: CSARSLDSGNTIYF; cdr3_nt: TGCAGTGCTAGGTCGTTAGACTCTGGAAACACCATATATTTT
v_call: TRBV7-7; d_call: TRBD2; j_call: TRBJ2-3; clone_size: many; cdr3_aa: CASSSGTSGITDTQYF; cdr3_nt: TGTGCTAGCAGTTCCGGGACTAGCGGGATCACAGATACGCAGTATTTT
v_call: TRBV20-1; d_call: TRBD2; j_call: TRBJ2-4; clone_size: many; cdr3_aa: CSAVAGAAKNIQYF; cdr3_nt: TGCAGTGCTGTAGCGGGAGCGGCCAAAAACATTCAGTACTTC